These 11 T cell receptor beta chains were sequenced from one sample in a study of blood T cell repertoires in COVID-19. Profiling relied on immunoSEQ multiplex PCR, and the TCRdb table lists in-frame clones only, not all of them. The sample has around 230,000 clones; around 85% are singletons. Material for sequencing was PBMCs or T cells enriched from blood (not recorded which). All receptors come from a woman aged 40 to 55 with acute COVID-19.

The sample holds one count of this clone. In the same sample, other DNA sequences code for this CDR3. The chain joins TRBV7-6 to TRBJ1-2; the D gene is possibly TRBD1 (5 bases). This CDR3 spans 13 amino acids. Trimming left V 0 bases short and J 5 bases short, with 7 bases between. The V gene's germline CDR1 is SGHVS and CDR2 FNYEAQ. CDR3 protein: CASSLAQGYGYTF. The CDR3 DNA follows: TGTGCCAGCAGCTTAGCCCAGGGATATGGCTACACCTTC.

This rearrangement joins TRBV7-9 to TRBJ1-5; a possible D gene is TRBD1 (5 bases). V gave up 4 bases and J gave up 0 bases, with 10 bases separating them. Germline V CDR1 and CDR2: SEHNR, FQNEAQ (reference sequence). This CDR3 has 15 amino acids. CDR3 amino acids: CASSSSDISNQPQHF. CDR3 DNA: TGTGCCAGCAGCTCATCGGACATTAGCAATCAGCCCCAGCATTTT. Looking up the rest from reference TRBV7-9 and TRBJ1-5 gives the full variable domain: DTGVSQNPRHKITKRGQNVTFRCDPISEHNRLYWYRQTLGQGPEFLTYFQNEAQLEKSRLLSDRFSAERPKGSFSTLEIQRTEQGDSAMYLCASSSSDISNQPQHFGDGTRLSIL.

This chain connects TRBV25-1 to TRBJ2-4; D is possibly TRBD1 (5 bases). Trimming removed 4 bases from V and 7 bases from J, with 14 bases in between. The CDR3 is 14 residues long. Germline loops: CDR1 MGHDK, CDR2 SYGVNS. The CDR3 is CASSGLGAINIQYF. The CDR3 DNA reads TGTGCCAGCAGTGGATTAGGGGCGATTAACATTCAGTACTTC. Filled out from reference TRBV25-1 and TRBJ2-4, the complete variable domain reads EADIYQTPRYLVIGTGKKITLECSQTMGHDKMYWYQQDPGMELHLIHYSYGVNSTEKGDLSSESTVSRIRTEHFPLTLESARPSHTSQYLCASSGLGAINIQYFGAGTRLSVL.

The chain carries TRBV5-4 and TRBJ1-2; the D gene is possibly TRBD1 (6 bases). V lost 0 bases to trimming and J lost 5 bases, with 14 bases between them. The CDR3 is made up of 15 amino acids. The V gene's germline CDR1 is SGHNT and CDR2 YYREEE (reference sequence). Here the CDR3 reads CASSLVGQGRYGYTF. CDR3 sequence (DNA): TGTGCCAGCAGCTTGGTGGGGCAGGGGCGATATGGCTACACCTTC.

CDR3 DNA sequence: TGTGCCAGCAGCCGATGGGAGGGCTACGAGCAGTACTTC. As protein: CASSRWEGYEQYF. The chain recombines TRBV5-6 with TRBJ2-7; 7 positions match TRBD2. This CDR3 spans 13 amino acids. Germline lookup yields CDR1 SGHDT and CDR2 YYEEEE. The V gene end was trimmed by 4 bases and the J gene end by 3 bases; junction bases not matched to a gene: 4.

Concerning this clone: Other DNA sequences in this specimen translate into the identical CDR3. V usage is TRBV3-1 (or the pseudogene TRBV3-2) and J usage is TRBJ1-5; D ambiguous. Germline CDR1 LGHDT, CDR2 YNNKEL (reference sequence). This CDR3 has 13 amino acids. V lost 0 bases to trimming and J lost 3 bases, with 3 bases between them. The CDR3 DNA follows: TGTGCCAGCAGCCAAGATCTCAATCAGCCCCAGCATTTT. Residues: CASSQDLNQPQHF.

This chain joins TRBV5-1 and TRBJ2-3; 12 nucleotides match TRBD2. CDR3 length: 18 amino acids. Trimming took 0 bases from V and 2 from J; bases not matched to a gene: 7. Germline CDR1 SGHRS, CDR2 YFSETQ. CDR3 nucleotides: TGCGCCAGCAGCTTGGTTTCCCTAGCGGGAGGGGTCACAGATACGCAGTATTTT. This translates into CASSLVSLAGGVTDTQYF.

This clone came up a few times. Here the CDR3 DNA reads TGTGCCAGCAGCTTGGTTGGCGTGACCGGGAGAAGTTCGAATGAGCAGTTCTTC. It encodes CASSLVGVTGRSSNEQFF. The chain recombines TRBV7-2 with TRBJ2-1; D is possibly TRBD2 (6 bases). The CDR3 is 18 amino acids. CDR1 and CDR2 from the germline V gene are SGHTA and FQGNSA. The V end lost 3 bases, the J end lost 7 bases, and 25 bases lay between the germline ends.

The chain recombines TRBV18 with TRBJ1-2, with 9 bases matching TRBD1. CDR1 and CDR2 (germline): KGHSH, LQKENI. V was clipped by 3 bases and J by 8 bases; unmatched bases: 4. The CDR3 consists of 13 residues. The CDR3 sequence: CASSPTDRGGYTF. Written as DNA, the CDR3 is TGTGCCAGCTCACCGACGGACAGGGGCGGCTACACCTTC.

The CDR3 DNA sequence: TGTGCCAGCAGCTTACAGGGTCAGGGCAGCGGGGAGCTGTTTTTT. Protein sequence: CASSLQGQGSGELFF. The chain recombines TRBV7-9 with TRBJ2-2, with a tentative D call TRBD1 (5 bases). V was cut by 2 bases and J by 7 bases, with 14 bases left in between. This CDR3 comprises 15 residues. CDR1 SEHNR and CDR2 FQNEAQ come from the germline V gene (reference sequence). The full variable domain, rest sourced from reference TRBV7-9 and TRBJ2-2, is DTGVSQNPRHKITKRGQNVTFRCDPISEHNRLYWYRQTLGQGPEFLTYFQNEAQLEKSRLLSDRFSAERPKGSFSTLEIQRTEQGDSAMYLCASSLQGQGSGELFFGEGSRLTVL.

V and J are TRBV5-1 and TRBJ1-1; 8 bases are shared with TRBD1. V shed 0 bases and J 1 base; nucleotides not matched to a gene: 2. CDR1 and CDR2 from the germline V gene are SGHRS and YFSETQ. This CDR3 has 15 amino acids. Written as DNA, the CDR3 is TGCGCCAGCAGCTTGGCCGGACAGGGGAACACTGAAGCTTTCTTT. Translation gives CASSLAGQGNTEAFF.